This T cell receptor beta chain was identified during a study of blood T cell repertoires in COVID-19. Study details: Samples taken during acute and convalescent COVID-19 were collected in the United States, Italy and Spain. T cells, B-cell-depleted T cells, or PBMCs supplied cDNA or gDNA.

This CDR3 region has 12 residues. V shed 5 bases and J 5 bases; nucleotides not matched to a gene: 1. Looked up from germline, CDR1 is GTSNPN and CDR2 is SVGIG (reference sequence). In the original processing: It was from reference gene primer amplification that nucleated cell counts were estimated. Generated by immunoSEQ multiplex PCR, the TCRdb table keeps only in-frame clones and is missing some. For V, J and clone size, that table is used; D and trimming come from the DNA. The data hold 60,000 or so clones, with 70% to 85% observed a single time. The sample consisted of peripheral blood. The clonotype comes from a man aged 55-75 years with acute or convalescent COVID-19. V and J are TRBV30 and TRBJ1-4, with TRBD1 matching over 8 bases. Here the CDR3 reads CAWGTGNEKLFF. CDR3 DNA sequence: TGTGCCTGGGGGACAGGAAATGAAAAACTGTTTTTT.